Here is one T cell receptor beta chain with its context. Sequenced by immunoSEQ multiplex PCR; TCRdb stores in-frame clones only, minus some. The repertoire consists of about 100,000 clones, with about 88% occurring once and the leading ten covering about 6.9%. The data stem from a study of blood T cell repertoires in COVID-19. The junction had 4 bases not matched to a gene; V was cut back by 0 bases and J by 5 bases. Per germline, CDR1 MNHEY and CDR2 SVGAGI. CDR3 length: 16 residues. The source is a man aged 25 to 45 in a cohort sampled during active COVID-19. The specimen was peripheral blood. The chain employs TRBV6-5 and TRBJ2-1; 10 positions match TRBD2. The CDR3 sequence is CASSYSLAGLDNEQFF. CDR3 DNA: TGTGCCAGCAGTTACTCACTAGCGGGGTTGGACAATGAGCAGTTCTTC.